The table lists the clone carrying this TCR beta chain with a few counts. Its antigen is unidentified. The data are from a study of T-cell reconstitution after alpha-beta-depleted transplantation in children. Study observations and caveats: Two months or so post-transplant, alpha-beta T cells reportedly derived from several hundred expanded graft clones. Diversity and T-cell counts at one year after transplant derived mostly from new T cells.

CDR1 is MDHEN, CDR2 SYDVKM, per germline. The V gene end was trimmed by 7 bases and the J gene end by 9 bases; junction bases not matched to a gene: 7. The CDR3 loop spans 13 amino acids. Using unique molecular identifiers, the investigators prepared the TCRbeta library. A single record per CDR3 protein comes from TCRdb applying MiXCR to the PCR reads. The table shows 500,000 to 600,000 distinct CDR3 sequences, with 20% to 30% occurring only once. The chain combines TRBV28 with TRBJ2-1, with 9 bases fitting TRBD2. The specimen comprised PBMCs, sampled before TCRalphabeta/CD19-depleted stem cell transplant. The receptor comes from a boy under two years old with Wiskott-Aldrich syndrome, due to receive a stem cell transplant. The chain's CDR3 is CASILAGSPEQFF. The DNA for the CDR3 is TGTGCCAGCATCCTAGCGGGATCCCCTGAGCAGTTCTTC.